This T cell receptor beta chain came from a study of blood T cell repertoires in COVID-19. As processed by the authors: Using reference gene primer amplification, nucleated cell counts were estimated. The method was immunoSEQ multiplex PCR; TCRdb's version includes in-frame clones alone and lacks a portion of them. That table furnishes V, J and clone size, whereas the DNA furnished D and trimming. The sample comprises around 19,000 clones, about four fifths of which are singletons, and around three fifths rests with the top ten. This clone has only a few counts. The CDR3 is 14 amino acids. The V and J ends lost 2 bases and 4 bases respectively, with 12 bases between them. Germline V lookup: CDR1 MNHNY, CDR2 SVGAGI (reference sequence).

Sequences were obtained from peripheral blood. This chain links TRBV6-6 with TRBJ2-7, with a tentative D call TRBD1 (5 bases). The TCR sequence derives from a man at least 80 years old with acute or convalescent COVID-19. DNA of the CDR3: TGTGCCAGCAGTTACACAACAGGAGATTACGAGCAGTACGTC. Translated, it gives CASSYTTGDYEQYV.